These 21 T cell receptor beta chains were sequenced from one sample in a study of CXCR3-negative and CXCR3-positive naive CD8 T cells. The study made its TRB cDNA libraries by 5' RACE, adding UMI labels. From its re-call of the 5' RACE reads, TCRdb lists each CDR3 protein once, without DNA. Listed are several thousand distinct CDR3 sequences; roughly 2% falls within the top ten. These receptors have no identified antigens. Study-level findings and limits: TRB CDR3s of CXCR3-positive naive cells were more hydrophobic than those of CXCR3-negative naive cells.

The sequenced sample consisted of naive CXCR3+ CD8+ T cells from blood. The subset is: CD45RO-CCR7+CD27+CD95- naive CD8+ T cells expressing CXCR3 (TNR3+). These receptors originate from a human donor in good health. Some clones in this sample may be carry-over from other donors' samples.

CDR3 residues: CASSQDWSGYLKTQYF. This chain joins TRBV3-1 and TRBJ2-5. Germline V CDR1 and CDR2: LGHDT, YNNKEL (reference sequence). The CDR3 totals 16 residues.

The rearrangement joins TRBV29-1 to TRBJ1-2. This CDR3 contains 13 residues. Germline V gene lookup returns CDR1 SQVTM and CDR2 ANQGSEA. CDR3 region: CRQNHPVGYGYTF.

The chain links TRBV3-1 to TRBJ1-2. Looked up from germline, CDR1 is LGHDT and CDR2 is YNNKEL (reference sequence). CDR3 length: 15 residues. This CDR3 is CASSPEHGANYGYTF.

The rearrangement links TRBV12-3 or TRBV12-4 to TRBJ2-5. This CDR3 has 15 amino acids. The CDR3 spells CASGYSDETKETQYF.

V gene TRBV28 combines with J gene TRBJ2-2; the TCRdb call, TRBD1, lacks DNA for checking. The CDR3 sequence is 14 residues long. Per the germline V gene, CDR1 is MDHEN and CDR2 is SYDVKM. CDR3 loop: CASNQGANTGELFF.

This clonotype ranks as medium-sized in terms of frequency. The rearrangement joins TRBV25-1 to TRBJ2-5. In germline, CDR1 is MGHDK, CDR2 SYGVNS. The CDR3 runs to 13 residues. CDR3 region: CASRPTYQETQYF.

CDR3: CATSRDMGQGLNTEAFF. The chain recombines TRBV15 with TRBJ1-1; with no DNA, the TCRdb D assignment of TRBD1 cannot be verified. CDR3 length: 17 amino acids. Per the germline V gene, CDR1 is LNHNV and CDR2 is YYDKDF (reference sequence).

V gene TRBV20-1 combines with J gene TRBJ2-1; TCRdb picks TRBD1, but there is no DNA to check that call. Per the germline V gene, CDR1 is DFQATT and CDR2 is SNEGSKA (reference sequence). The CDR3 contains 15 residues. The CDR3 protein is CSAPTRYRGEDEQFF.

The V call is TRBV5-1, the J call TRBJ1-1. CDR1 and CDR2 from the germline V gene are SGHRS and YFSETQ. This CDR3 has 14 residues. The CDR3 region is CASSFNVAATEAFF.

This clonotype registers medium-sized (0.01 to 0.1%) by frequency. The gene calls are TRBV27 and TRBJ2-3; TCRdb calls TRBD2, which cannot be checked without DNA. The CDR3 is 18 amino acids. Germline V lookup: CDR1 MNHEY, CDR2 SMNVEV (reference sequence). The CDR3: CASSLSPPLGGVTDTQYF.

Considering frequency, this clonotype is medium-sized. This chain's CDR3 is CASSYPSPQTGTQETQYF. This chain connects TRBV28 to TRBJ2-5; the D gene TCRdb calls, TRBD1, cannot be checked with no DNA. Germline lookup yields CDR1 MDHEN and CDR2 SYDVKM. There are 18 residues in the CDR3.

The genes are TRBV3-1 and TRBJ2-7; TCRdb calls TRBD2, which cannot be checked without DNA. CDR1 is LGHDT and CDR2 is YNNKEL in the germline V gene (reference sequence). CDR3 length equals 17 residues. The CDR3 sequence: CASSQGWGLPQIYEQYF.

V and J are TRBV5-6 and TRBJ2-1. The CDR3 runs 14 residues. Germline-derived CDR1 and CDR2 are SGHDT and YYEEEE. CDR3 sequence reads: CASSERGSYNEQFF. The variable domain in full, completed from reference TRBV5-6 and TRBJ2-1, reads DAGVTQSPTHLIKTRGQQVTLRCSPKSGHDTVSWYQQALGQGPQFIFQYYEEEERQRGNFPDRFSGHQFPNYSSELNVNALLLGDSALYLCASSERGSYNEQFFGPGTRLTVL.

The chain carries TRBV6-6 and TRBJ2-7; no DNA is available, so the TRBD1 call from TCRdb remains unchecked. CDR1 MNHNY and CDR2 SVGAGI come from the germline V gene (reference sequence). CDR3 length: 14 residues. This chain's CDR3 is CASSYAGQDYEQYF.

V is TRBV5-5 and J is TRBJ2-7. The CDR3 has 14 amino acids. In germline, CDR1 is SGHKS, CDR2 YYEKEE (reference sequence). CDR3 region: CASSLAVSSYEQYF.

CDR3 sequence reads: CSALGTGVQETQYF. This chain connects TRBV29-1 to TRBJ2-5; TCRdb selects TRBD1, and the lack of DNA leaves this call unchecked. Germline values: CDR1 SQVTM, CDR2 ANQGSEA. CDR3 size: 14 residues.

Judged by frequency, this clonotype is medium-sized (0.01 to 0.1%). The chain is built from TRBV27 and TRBJ1-1; absent DNA, TCRdb's TRBD1 call cannot be checked. Germline V gene sequence: CDR1 MNHEY, CDR2 SMNVEV (reference sequence). The CDR3 contains 14 residues. CDR3 region: CASSLRGSYTEAFF.

This clonotype is called medium-sized based on its frequency. The CDR3 here is CASSFALNWYTEAFF. V usage is TRBV6-6 and J usage is TRBJ1-1. The CDR3 is made up of 15 amino acids. Germline V gene data show CDR1 as MNHNY and CDR2 as SVGAGI (reference sequence).

According to its frequency, this clonotype is medium-sized. This chain links TRBV5-1 with TRBJ2-5; the TCRdb D gene call, TRBD2, has no DNA to confirm it. CDR3 length: 17 amino acids. In germline, CDR1 is SGHRS, CDR2 YFSETQ. CDR3 loop: CASSLGLAGEGEETQYF.

This clonotype is called medium-sized based on its frequency. The chain links TRBV27 to TRBJ1-1; lacking DNA, the TRBD1 call made by TCRdb goes unchecked. The CDR3 covers 18 residues. The germline gives CDR1 MNHEY, CDR2 SMNVEV (reference sequence). CDR3 region: CASSLSYFSPGSETEAFF.

This clonotype is identified as medium-sized from frequency. The chain carries TRBV29-1 and TRBJ2-1; TCRdb's D call, TRBD2, is unchecked because there is no DNA. Germline CDR1 SQVTM, CDR2 ANQGSEA. The CDR3 is 15 amino acids. The CDR3 is CSVTPKASGTRKQFF.